The 14 T cell receptor beta chains below come from one sample, sequenced in a study of beta chain features in type 1 diabetes (dated by TCRdb to the late 2010s). The research as a whole found: Type 1 diabetes patients showed a moderate but significant shortening of TCRB CDR3 length in all four CD4+ subsets.

Which antigens these TCRs recognize remains unknown. The receptor library was made with the immunoSEQ multiplex PCR assay. The High Capacity cDNA Reverse Transcription Kit was used to reverse transcribe all of the isolated RNA, meaning that expressed TCRB transcripts were what got sequenced. In TCRdb, the immuneACCESS table is reduced to in-frame sequences with V and J assigned. These tables do not hold every clone; where another copy was compared, an unresolved V gene accounts for under half, and the others remain unexplained. This sample is represented by under 350,000 clones; roughly an eighth of them were singletons. Of the sample, 0.015% to 0.02% is held by the ten largest clones. Sequenced sample: naive CD4+ T cells from blood. The meaning of the sample's cell subset or site label: true naive CD4+ T cells. These receptors originate from a man younger than 45 with type 1 diabetes.

The chain has TRBV6-5 and TRBJ2-5, with 9 bases lining up with TRBD2. The germline V gene has CDR1 MNHEY and CDR2 SVGAGI. CDR3 length: 16 amino acids. The trim removed 0 bases at V and 2 bases at J, leaving 4 bases unmatched. The DNA for the CDR3 is TGTGCCAGCAGTTACTCCCTAGCGGGACGACAAGAGACCCAGTACTTC. It encodes CASSYSLAGRQETQYF.

The table lists this clone with a few counts. The genes are TRBV5-1 and TRBJ2-7; no definite D call. There are 14 residues in the CDR3. The ends were cut back, 4 bases at V and 2 bases at J, with 13 bases in the middle. Per the germline V gene, CDR1 is SGHRS and CDR2 is YFSETQ. In DNA, the CDR3 is TGCGCCAGCAGCACCACGACAATTACCTACGAGCAGTACTTC. Translating gives CASSTTTITYEQYF.

The V and J genes are TRBV9 and TRBJ2-5; 7 nucleotides match TRBD2. This CDR3 spans 14 amino acids. The V gene end was trimmed by 2 bases and the J gene end by 2 bases; junction bases not matched to a gene: 3. Looked up from germline, CDR1 is SGDLS and CDR2 is YYNGEE. The CDR3 loop reads CASSVGGGQETQYF. The CDR3 DNA reads as TGTGCCAGCAGCGTTGGGGGAGGGCAAGAGACCCAGTACTTC.

CDR3 residues: CAISERRGEIEPQHF. The CDR3 DNA follows: TGTGCCATCAGTGAGAGGCGGGGGGAGATCGAGCCCCAGCATTTT. The V gene is TRBV10-3, the J gene TRBJ1-5; a weak D match, TRBD1 (5 bases). Looked up from germline, CDR1 is ENHRY and CDR2 is SYGVKD. V was shortened by 2 bases and J by 8 bases, with 16 bases between the two germline ends. This CDR3 contains 15 residues.

This clone was seen more than once but under ten times. V usage is TRBV16 and J usage is TRBJ1-2, with TRBD1 matching over 7 bases. CDR1 is KGHSY, CDR2 FQNENV, per germline. The CDR3 spans 13 residues. V lost 5 bases and J lost 4; bases outside the gene matches: 4. CDR3 bases: TGTGCCAGCAGCAGGGACAGCTCCTATGGCTACACCTTC. This translates into CASSRDSSYGYTF.

This clone was found a few times. The V call is TRBV5-1, the J call TRBJ1-1; no clear D gene. Germline V CDR1 and CDR2: SGHRS, YFSETQ. The CDR3 totals 14 residues. V lost 2 bases to trimming and J lost 4 bases, with 12 bases between them. Written as DNA, the CDR3 is TGCGCCAGCAGCTTTAATTCGGAGGCCACTGAAGCTTTCTTT. This encodes CASSFNSEATEAFF.

The V and J genes are TRBV6-1 and TRBJ2-3, with D perhaps matching TRBD1 (6 bases). Germline CDR1 MNHNS, CDR2 SASEGT. The CDR3 runs to 15 residues. Trimming stripped 6 bases from V and 2 bases from J, with 15 bases between. DNA for the CDR3: TGTGCCAGCAGCATTTCACAGGGTAACACAGATACGCAGTATTTT. This encodes CASSISQGNTDTQYF.

The chain links TRBV2 to TRBJ2-6; the match to TRBD1 covers 7 bases. Germline CDR1 is SNHLY and CDR2 is FYNNEI. The V gene end was trimmed by 6 bases and the J gene end by 1 base; junction bases not matched to a gene: 6. CDR3 size: 16 residues. CDR3 DNA sequence: TGTGCCAGCAGCAAGACAGGGTTATCTGGGGCCAACGTCCTGACTTTC. This translates into CASSKTGLSGANVLTF. The whole variable domain, filled in from reference TRBV2 and TRBJ2-6, reads EPEVTQTPSHQVTQMGQEVILRCVPISNHLYFYWYRQILGQKVEFLVSFYNNEISEKSEIFDDQFSVERPDGSNFTLKIRSTKLEDSAMYFCASSKTGLSGANVLTFGAGSRLTVL.

V is TRBV5-1 and J is TRBJ1-1; tentatively, D is TRBD1 (6 bases). Trimming pared 0 bases from V and 5 bases from J, leaving 8 bases between. Germline V gene data show CDR1 as SGHRS and CDR2 as YFSETQ. The CDR3 is made up of 13 amino acids. CDR3 amino acids: CASSLAGVTEAFF. The CDR3 coding sequence is TGCGCCAGCAGCTTGGCAGGGGTTACTGAAGCTTTCTTT.

The chain couples TRBV2 to TRBJ1-1; weak D call: TRBD1 (6 bases). Trimming stripped 6 bases from V and 4 bases from J, with 12 bases between. Germline assignment: CDR1 SNHLY and CDR2 FYNNEI. The CDR3 has 13 amino acids. CDR3 bases: TGTGCCAGCAGCGGCAGGGGAAGCACTGAAGCTTTCTTT. Its translation is CASSGRGSTEAFF.

V and J are TRBV18 and TRBJ2-7; 9 nucleotides line up with TRBD1. The CDR3 runs to 15 residues. J gave up 4 bases and V 2 bases, and 6 bases lay outside the gene matches. CDR1 is KGHSH, CDR2 LQKENI, per germline. The CDR3 nucleotides are TGTGCCAGCTCACCAGGGACAGGGTCGAGATACGAGCAGTACTTC. Amino acid sequence: CASSPGTGSRYEQYF.

Only a few counts were recorded for this clone. The chain carries TRBV28 and TRBJ2-7, with TRBD2 matching 16 bases. The CDR3 is 17 residues long. Trimming took 5 bases from V and 2 from J; bases not matched to a gene: 6. Germline V gene sequence: CDR1 MDHEN, CDR2 SYDVKM. CDR3 DNA: TGTGCCAGCAGTCCGGGACTAGCGGGAGGGGGCACCTACGAGCAGTACTTC. This encodes CASSPGLAGGGTYEQYF.

This clone has a handful of counts. The CDR3 nucleotides read TGTGCCAGCAGTTCCGACAGGGGCGGGATGGGGTACGAGCAGTACTTC. It codes for CASSSDRGGMGYEQYF. V and J are TRBV27 and TRBJ2-7, with TRBD1 identical over 8 bases. CDR3 length: 16 residues. V shed 4 bases, J shed 4 bases, and the junction held 12 bases outside the gene matches. Germline CDR1 and CDR2: MNHEY and SMNVEV (reference sequence).

In its sample, this clone was seen a few times. This sequence joins TRBV15 and TRBJ1-2; tentative D call: TRBD1 (5 bases). Trimming took off 0 bases at V and 3 bases at J, with 8 bases between the two ends. The CDR3 consists of 14 residues. CDR1 and CDR2 (germline): LNHNV, YYDKDF (reference sequence). The CDR3 DNA is TGTGCCACCAGCAGAGACGGGGGGTACTATGGCTACACCTTC. Translating gives CATSRDGGYYGYTF.